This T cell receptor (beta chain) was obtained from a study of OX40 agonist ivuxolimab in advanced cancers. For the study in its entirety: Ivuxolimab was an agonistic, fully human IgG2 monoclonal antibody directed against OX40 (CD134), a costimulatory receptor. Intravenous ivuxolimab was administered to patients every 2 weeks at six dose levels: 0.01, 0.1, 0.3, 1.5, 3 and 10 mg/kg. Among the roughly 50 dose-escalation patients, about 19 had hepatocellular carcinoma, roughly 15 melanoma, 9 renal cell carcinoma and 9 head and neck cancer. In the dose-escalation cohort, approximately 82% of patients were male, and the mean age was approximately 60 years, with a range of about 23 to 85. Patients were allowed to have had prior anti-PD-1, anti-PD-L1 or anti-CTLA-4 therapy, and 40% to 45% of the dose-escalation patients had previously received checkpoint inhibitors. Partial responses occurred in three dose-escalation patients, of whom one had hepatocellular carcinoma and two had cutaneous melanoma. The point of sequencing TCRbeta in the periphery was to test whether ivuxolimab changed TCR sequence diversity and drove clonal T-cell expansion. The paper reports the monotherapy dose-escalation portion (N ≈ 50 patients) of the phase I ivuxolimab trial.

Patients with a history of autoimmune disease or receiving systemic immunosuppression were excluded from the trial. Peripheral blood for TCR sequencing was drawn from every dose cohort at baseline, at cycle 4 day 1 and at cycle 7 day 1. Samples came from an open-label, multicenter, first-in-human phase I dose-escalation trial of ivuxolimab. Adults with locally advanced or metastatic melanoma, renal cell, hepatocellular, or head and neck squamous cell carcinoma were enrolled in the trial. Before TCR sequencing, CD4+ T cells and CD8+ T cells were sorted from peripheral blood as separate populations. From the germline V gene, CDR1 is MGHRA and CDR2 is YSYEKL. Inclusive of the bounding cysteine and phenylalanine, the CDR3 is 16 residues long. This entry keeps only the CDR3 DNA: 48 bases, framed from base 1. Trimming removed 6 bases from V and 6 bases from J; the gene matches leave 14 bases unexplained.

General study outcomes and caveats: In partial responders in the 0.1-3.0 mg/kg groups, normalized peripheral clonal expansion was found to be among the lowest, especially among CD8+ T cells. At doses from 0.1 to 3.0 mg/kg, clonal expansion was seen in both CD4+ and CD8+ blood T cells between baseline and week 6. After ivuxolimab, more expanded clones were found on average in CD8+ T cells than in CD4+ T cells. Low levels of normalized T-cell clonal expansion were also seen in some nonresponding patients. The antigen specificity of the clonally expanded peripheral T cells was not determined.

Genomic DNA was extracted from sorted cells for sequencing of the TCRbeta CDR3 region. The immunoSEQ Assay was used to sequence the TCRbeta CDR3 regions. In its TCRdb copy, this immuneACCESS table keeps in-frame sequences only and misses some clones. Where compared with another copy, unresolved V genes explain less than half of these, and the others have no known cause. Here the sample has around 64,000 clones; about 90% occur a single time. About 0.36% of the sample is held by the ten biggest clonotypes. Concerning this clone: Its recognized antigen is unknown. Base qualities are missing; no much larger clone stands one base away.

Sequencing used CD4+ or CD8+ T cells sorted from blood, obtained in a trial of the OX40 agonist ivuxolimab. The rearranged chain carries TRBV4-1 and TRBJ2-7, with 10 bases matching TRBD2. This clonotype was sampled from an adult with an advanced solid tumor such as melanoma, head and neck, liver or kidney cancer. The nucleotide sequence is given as TGCGCCAGCAGTAAGACCCCAGCGGGGGGGCTTGGCGAGCAGTACTTC. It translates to CASSKTPAGGLGEQYF.